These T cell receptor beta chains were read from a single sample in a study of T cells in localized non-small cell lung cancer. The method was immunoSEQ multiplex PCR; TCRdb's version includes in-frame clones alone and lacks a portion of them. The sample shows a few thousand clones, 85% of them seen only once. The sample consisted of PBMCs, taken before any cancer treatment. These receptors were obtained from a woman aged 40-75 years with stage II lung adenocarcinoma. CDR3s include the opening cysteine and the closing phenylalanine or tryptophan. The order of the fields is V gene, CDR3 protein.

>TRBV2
CASRLRGGYQPQHF
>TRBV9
CASSVQDTATDTQYF
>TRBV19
CASSGQINTEAFF
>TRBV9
CASSVQGASETQYF
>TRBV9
CASSVAGGYYEQFF
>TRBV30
CAWTLGAGSYGYTF
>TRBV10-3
CAISVRDSTLPYNEQFF
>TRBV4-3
CASSPFPSSSSYNEQFF
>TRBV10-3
CAIRGHEQFF
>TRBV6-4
CASSGTGGSGANVLTF
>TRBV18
CASFLEQNYGYTF
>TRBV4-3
CASSQEVPSGNTIYF
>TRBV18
CASSPPLVSLYNEQFF
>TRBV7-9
CASSSRDRGHEKLFF
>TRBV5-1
CASSLAGGLNTEAFF
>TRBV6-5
CASGGGISNQPQHF
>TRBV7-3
CASSLSQEATIYF
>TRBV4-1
CASSQKTRRDSLNYGYTF
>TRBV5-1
CASSPGQSYGYTF
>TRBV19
CASSIGTSWGQGYTF
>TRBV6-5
CASSYGSGVSQPQHF
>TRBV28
CASSQDRVAQPQHF
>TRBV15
CATSRGGLATNEKLFF
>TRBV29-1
CSVGAGTSGSGSEQFF
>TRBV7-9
CASSFPQDYNEQFF
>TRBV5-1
CASSLDGAGRETQYF
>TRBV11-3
CASSLSGRHTDTQYF
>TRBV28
CASRTWSTTNEKLFF
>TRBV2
CASSGDYDGYTF
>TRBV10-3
CAIQEQQNTEAFF
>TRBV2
CASSGELTEAFF
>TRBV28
CASRTGPNQPQHF
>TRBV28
CASTSGGESTSYNEQFF
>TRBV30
CAWSVRGDRDEAFF
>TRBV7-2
CASSPTSSVSGYTF
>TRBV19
CASSTISLSPLNTEAFF
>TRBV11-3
CASSFRSSYEQYF
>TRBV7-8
CASSLGGQGGSEAFF
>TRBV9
CATTAGGYGYTF
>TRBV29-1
CSVEGLQVGYGYTF
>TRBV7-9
CASSLGTGVGNQPQHF
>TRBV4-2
CASSQGLVGTGRYEQYF
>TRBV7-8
CASSPGGYGYTF
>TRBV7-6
CASSLNSGTSGEPSYEQYF
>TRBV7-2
CASSLSGGGEQYF
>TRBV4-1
CASSPMGGSTDTQYF
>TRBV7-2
CASSLGQADSGNTIYF
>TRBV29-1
CSVAGPAGTETQYF
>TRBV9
CASSVARQGYTGELFF
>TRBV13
CASSGYNREEHTEAFF
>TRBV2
CASSSGTGSSPLHF
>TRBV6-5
CASSSGAYEQYF
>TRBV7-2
CASSWGLASYEQYF
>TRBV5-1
CASSEGLVGMGTDTQYF
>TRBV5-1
CASSADRVGKTEAFF
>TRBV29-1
CSVYSDGELFF
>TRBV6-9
CASRDSGNEKLFF
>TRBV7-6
CASSLGTEGAIYGYTF